This T cell receptor (beta chain) is drawn from a study of T cell responses to AZD1222 COVID-19 vaccine. Turning to this clone: Its antigen is still unknown.

The CDR3 spans 16 residues. V was clipped by 2 bases and J by 4 bases, with 14 bases between them. Germline V gene data show CDR1 as KGHSH and CDR2 as LQKENI. Study-wide results and caveats: Clonal diversity was possibly underestimated, and the donors were mostly white British, with more females. Of spike-specific TCRs, nearly half reportedly target regions left unmutated in variants. At baseline, just 5 or 6 AZD1222 recipients tested seropositive.

Only in-frame clones appear in the TCRdb table, and some are missing; sequencing was by immunoSEQ multiplex PCR. This sample yields more than 100,000 clones, of which about nine tenths are seen a single time; about 2.5% belongs to the top ten. This TCR was recovered from an adult who received the AZD1222 COVID-19 vaccine. Sequencing was performed on peripheral blood, taken 28 days after the second AZD1222 dose. The chain links TRBV18 to TRBJ2-2; D is unclear. The CDR3 sequence is CASSPGSSLSTGELFF. The CDR3 region has the DNA TGTGCCAGCTCACCAGGCAGCTCACTCAGCACCGGGGAGCTGTTTTTT.